This TCR beta chain was captured in a study of blood T cell repertoires in COVID-19. On the study more broadly: Samples of COVID-19 (acute and convalescent) were obtained from the United States, Italy and Spain.

CDR3 length: 15 residues. V shed 2 bases and J 1 base; nucleotides not matched to a gene: 4. Germline V gene lookup returns CDR1 SGHTS and CDR2 YDEGEE. This clone was found a few times. The authors' processing: Reference gene primer amplification gave nucleated cell count estimates. The table came from immunoSEQ multiplex PCR; TCRdb's copy has only in-frame clones and leaves some out. V and J calls and clone size follow that table, whereas D and trimming were derived from the DNA. The sample holds tens of thousands of clones, 89% seen once. The chain links TRBV5-8 to TRBJ1-1; 8 bases align to TRBD1. Sequencing was carried out using peripheral blood. This clonotype originated in a man between 70 and 80 years old with active or convalescent COVID-19. This CDR3 reads CASSFRGQGNTEAFF. In nucleotides, the CDR3 is TGTGCCAGCAGCTTCAGGGGGCAAGGGAACACTGAAGCTTTCTTT.